These T cell receptor beta chains were read from a single sample in a study of Ad26.COV2.S vaccination and SARS-CoV-2 variants. The assay was immunoSEQ multiplex PCR, and TCRdb's table has in-frame clones only and misses some. Among fewer than 900,000 clones listed, about 90% were seen once. Sequencing was performed on peripheral blood, taken in a trial of Ad26.COV2.S vaccine versus placebo. These receptors all stem from a person aged 18-60 years who received the Ad26.COV2.S COVID-19 vaccine or a placebo. The conserved cysteine and the conserved F or W are not part of the CDR3 here. The size field is filled for only some rows; it gives once, few, many or a size class.

j_call: TRBJ2-1; v_call: TRBV30; clone_size: NA; cdr3_aa: AWSVGGVEQF
j_call: TRBJ1-2; v_call: TRBV7-8; clone_size: NA; cdr3_aa: ASSLGQNYGYT
j_call: TRBJ2-3; v_call: TRBV3-1/TRBV3-2; clone_size: NA; cdr3_aa: ASSRGPTDTQY
j_call: TRBJ1-4; v_call: TRBV19; clone_size: NA; cdr3_aa: ATTGTGGAIGEKLF
j_call: TRBJ1-4; v_call: TRBV5-6; clone_size: NA; cdr3_aa: ASSFDRGKKLF
j_call: TRBJ2-4; v_call: TRBV3-1/TRBV3-2; clone_size: NA; cdr3_aa: ASSQGLLSY
j_call: TRBJ2-7; v_call: TRBV4-3; clone_size: NA; cdr3_aa: ASSLNRDLSYEQY
j_call: TRBJ2-7; v_call: TRBV7-2; clone_size: NA; cdr3_aa: ASSLGAGMSSYEQY
j_call: TRBJ1-5; v_call: TRBV4-2; clone_size: once; cdr3_aa: ASSQEGLFNQPQH
j_call: TRBJ1-2; v_call: TRBV18; clone_size: NA; cdr3_aa: ASSPDRVPYGYT
j_call: TRBJ1-3; v_call: TRBV6-5; clone_size: NA; cdr3_aa: ASSLEGSGNTIY
j_call: TRBJ1-2; v_call: TRBV30; clone_size: NA; cdr3_aa: AWTSSGLEGYT
j_call: TRBJ2-5; v_call: TRBV7-2; clone_size: NA; cdr3_aa: ASSARVRETQY
j_call: TRBJ1-3; v_call: TRBV9; clone_size: NA; cdr3_aa: ASSPRRISGNTIY
j_call: TRBJ2-7; v_call: TRBV9; clone_size: NA; cdr3_aa: ASSVGDVVYEQY
j_call: TRBJ2-1; v_call: TRBV11-3; clone_size: NA; cdr3_aa: ASSLGGQGPYNEQF
j_call: TRBJ1-5; v_call: TRBV6-6; clone_size: NA; cdr3_aa: ASSYSGTGDQPQH
j_call: TRBJ2-5; v_call: TRBV7-9; clone_size: NA; cdr3_aa: ASSFPFVETQY
j_call: TRBJ1-4; v_call: TRBV14; clone_size: NA; cdr3_aa: ASSQPWTGSNEKLF
j_call: TRBJ1-5; v_call: TRBV5-8; clone_size: NA; cdr3_aa: ASSLLQFNQPQH
j_call: TRBJ2-7; v_call: TRBV10-3; clone_size: NA; cdr3_aa: AISDASGGWDYEQY
j_call: TRBJ2-7; v_call: TRBV6-6; clone_size: NA; cdr3_aa: ASSGIYEQY
j_call: TRBJ2-1; v_call: TRBV25-1; clone_size: NA; cdr3_aa: ASSDPGTNEQF
j_call: TRBJ2-7; v_call: TRBV6-5; clone_size: NA; cdr3_aa: ASSYSTSGIGEQY
j_call: TRBJ1-6; v_call: TRBV18; clone_size: once; cdr3_aa: ASSPFQGENSPLH
j_call: TRBJ1-6; v_call: TRBV6-4; clone_size: NA; cdr3_aa: ASQGSYNSPLH
j_call: TRBJ2-3; v_call: TRBV6-4; clone_size: NA; cdr3_aa: ASSAESTDTQY
j_call: TRBJ2-7; v_call: TRBV5-5; clone_size: NA; cdr3_aa: ASSLDPGSISTYEQY
j_call: TRBJ1-4; v_call: TRBV29-1; clone_size: NA; cdr3_aa: SVLDRAANEKLF
j_call: TRBJ2-2; v_call: TRBV3-1/TRBV3-2; clone_size: NA; cdr3_aa: ASRSSPGELF
j_call: TRBJ2-7; v_call: TRBV15; clone_size: NA; cdr3_aa: ATSRERQGGSEQY
j_call: TRBJ2-2; v_call: TRBV12-3/TRBV12-4; clone_size: NA; cdr3_aa: ASSLSGELF
j_call: TRBJ1-4; v_call: TRBV5-1; clone_size: NA; cdr3_aa: ASSSRGQGAYGGEKLF
j_call: TRBJ2-7; v_call: TRBV30; clone_size: NA; cdr3_aa: ALSPGSSYEQY
j_call: TRBJ1-6; v_call: TRBV7-6; clone_size: NA; cdr3_aa: ASSLLNSPLH
j_call: TRBJ2-7; v_call: TRBV7-9; clone_size: NA; cdr3_aa: ASSSPGQGAYEQY
j_call: TRBJ2-7; v_call: TRBV5-1; clone_size: once; cdr3_aa: ASSLVGDEQY
j_call: TRBJ2-3; v_call: TRBV29-1; clone_size: once; cdr3_aa: SVVAQGRVDTQY
j_call: TRBJ2-1; v_call: TRBV5-1; clone_size: NA; cdr3_aa: ASSLDGTTGRQQF
j_call: TRBJ2-1; v_call: TRBV11-2; clone_size: NA; cdr3_aa: ASSSVTEQF
j_call: TRBJ2-3; v_call: TRBV11-3; clone_size: once; cdr3_aa: ASSLRDSTDTQY
j_call: TRBJ1-6; v_call: TRBV6-1; clone_size: NA; cdr3_aa: ASSEDGETSSPLH
j_call: TRBJ2-4; v_call: TRBV30; clone_size: NA; cdr3_aa: AWSATGAKNIQY
j_call: TRBJ1-5; v_call: TRBV5-1; clone_size: NA; cdr3_aa: ASSLGTGGRNQPQH
j_call: TRBJ1-4; v_call: TRBV18; clone_size: NA; cdr3_aa: ASSRGEGEKLF
j_call: TRBJ1-4; v_call: TRBV7-2; clone_size: NA; cdr3_aa: ASSRDPGTNEKLF
j_call: TRBJ1-5; v_call: TRBV4-3; clone_size: NA; cdr3_aa: ASSQVWSGQPQH
j_call: TRBJ1-2; v_call: TRBV6-2/TRBV6-3; clone_size: NA; cdr3_aa: ASSPRATGGYT
j_call: TRBJ2-1; v_call: TRBV7-7; clone_size: once; cdr3_aa: ASSPTSGGNNEQF
j_call: TRBJ2-7; v_call: TRBV5-1; clone_size: NA; cdr3_aa: ASSFGGVAYEQY
j_call: TRBJ1-5; v_call: TRBV19; clone_size: few; cdr3_aa: ASSIGTGVAQPQH
j_call: TRBJ2-4; v_call: TRBV21-1; clone_size: NA; cdr3_aa: ASSKGVLAKNIQY
j_call: TRBJ2-3; v_call: TRBV24-1; clone_size: NA; cdr3_aa: ATARLAEPDTQY
j_call: TRBJ2-2; v_call: TRBV19; clone_size: NA; cdr3_aa: ATTRGARGGELF
j_call: TRBJ2-3; v_call: TRBV6-5; clone_size: NA; cdr3_aa: ASSSGGIGTDTQY
j_call: TRBJ2-5; v_call: TRBV5-4; clone_size: few; cdr3_aa: ASSPGPIARGETQY
j_call: TRBJ1-4; v_call: TRBV6-1; clone_size: NA; cdr3_aa: ASSEGMGAREKLF
j_call: TRBJ1-5; v_call: TRBV2; clone_size: NA; cdr3_aa: ASGSNQPQH
j_call: TRBJ1-1; v_call: TRBV29-1; clone_size: NA; cdr3_aa: SVEAVRTEAF
j_call: TRBJ2-1; v_call: TRBV4-2; clone_size: NA; cdr3_aa: ASSHLQGSGINEQF